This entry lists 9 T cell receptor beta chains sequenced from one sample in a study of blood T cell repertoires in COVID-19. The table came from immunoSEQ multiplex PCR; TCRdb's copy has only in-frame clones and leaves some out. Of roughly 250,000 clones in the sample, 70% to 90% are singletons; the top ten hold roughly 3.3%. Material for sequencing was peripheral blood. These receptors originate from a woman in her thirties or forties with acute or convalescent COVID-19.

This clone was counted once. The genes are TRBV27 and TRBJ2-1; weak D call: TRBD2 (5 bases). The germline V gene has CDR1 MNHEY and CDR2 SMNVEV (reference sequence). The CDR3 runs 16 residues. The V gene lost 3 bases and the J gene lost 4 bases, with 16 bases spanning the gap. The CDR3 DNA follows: TGTGCCAGCAGTTTCGGACTGCAATCACTATACAATGAGCAGTTCTTC. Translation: CASSFGLQSLYNEQFF.

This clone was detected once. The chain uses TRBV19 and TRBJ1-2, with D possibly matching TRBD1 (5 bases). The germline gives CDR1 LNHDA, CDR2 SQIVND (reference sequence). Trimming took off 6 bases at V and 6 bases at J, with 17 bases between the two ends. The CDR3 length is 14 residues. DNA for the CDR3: TGTGCCAGTAGATCCTATAGTGGGGCAGATGGCTACACCTTC. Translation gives CASRSYSGADGYTF. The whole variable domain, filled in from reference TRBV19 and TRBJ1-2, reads DGGITQSPKYLFRKEGQNVTLSCEQNLNHDAMYWYRQDPGQGLRLIYYSQIVNDFQKGDIAEGYSVSREKKESFPLTVTSAQKNPTAFYLCASRSYSGADGYTFGSGTRLTVV.

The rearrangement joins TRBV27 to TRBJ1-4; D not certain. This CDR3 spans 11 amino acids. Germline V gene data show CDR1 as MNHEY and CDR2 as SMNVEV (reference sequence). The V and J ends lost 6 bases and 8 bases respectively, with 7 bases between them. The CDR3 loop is CASRRKEKLFF. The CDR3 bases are TGTGCCAGCAGGCGGAAGGAAAAACTGTTTTTT.

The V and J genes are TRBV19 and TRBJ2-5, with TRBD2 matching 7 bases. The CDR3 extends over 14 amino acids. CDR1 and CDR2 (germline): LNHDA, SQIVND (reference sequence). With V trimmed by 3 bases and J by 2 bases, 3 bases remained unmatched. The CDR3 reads CASSMLGGQETQYF. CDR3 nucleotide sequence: TGTGCCAGTAGTATGTTGGGGGGGCAAGAGACCCAGTACTTC. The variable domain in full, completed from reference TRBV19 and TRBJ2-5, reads DGGITQSPKYLFRKEGQNVTLSCEQNLNHDAMYWYRQDPGQGLRLIYYSQIVNDFQKGDIAEGYSVSREKKESFPLTVTSAQKNPTAFYLCASSMLGGQETQYFGPGTRLLVL.

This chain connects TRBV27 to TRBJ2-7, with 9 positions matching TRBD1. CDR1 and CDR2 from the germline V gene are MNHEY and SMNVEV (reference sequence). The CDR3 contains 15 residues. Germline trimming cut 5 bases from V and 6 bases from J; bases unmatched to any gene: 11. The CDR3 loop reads CASSLPAGQGCEQYV. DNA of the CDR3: TGTGCCAGCAGTCTCCCCGCGGGACAGGGTTGCGAGCAGTACGTC.

The CDR3 reads CASSLDSFTEAFF. Here the CDR3 DNA reads TGTGCCAGCAGTTTGGACAGTTTTACTGAAGCTTTCTTT. J is TRBJ1-1 and V is TRBV12-3 or TRBV12-4; maybe TRBD1 (6 bases). The CDR3 length is 13 residues. V lost 3 bases, J lost 5 bases, and 10 bases lay in between.

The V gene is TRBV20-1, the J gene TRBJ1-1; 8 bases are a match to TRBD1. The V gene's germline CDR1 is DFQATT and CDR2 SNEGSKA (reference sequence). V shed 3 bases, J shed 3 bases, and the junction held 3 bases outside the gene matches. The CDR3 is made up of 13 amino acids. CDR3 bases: TGCAGTGCTAGTCAGGGGGCGCACACTGAAGCTTTCTTT. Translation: CSASQGAHTEAFF.

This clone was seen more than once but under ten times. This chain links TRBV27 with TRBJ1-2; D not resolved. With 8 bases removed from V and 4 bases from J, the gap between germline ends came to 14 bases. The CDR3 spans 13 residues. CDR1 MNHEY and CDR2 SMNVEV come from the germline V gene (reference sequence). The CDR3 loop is CASGERLGYGYTF. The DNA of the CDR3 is TGTGCCAGCGGAGAGCGATTGGGCTATGGCTACACCTTC.

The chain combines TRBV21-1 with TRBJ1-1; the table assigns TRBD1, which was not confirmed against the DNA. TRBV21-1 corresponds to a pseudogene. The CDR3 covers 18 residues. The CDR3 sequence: CASSKASRAPRGGTEAFF. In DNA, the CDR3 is TGTGCCAGCAGCAAAGCGTCCAGGGCACCCAGGGGCGGCACTGAAGCTTTCTTT.